The clone carrying this T cell receptor (beta chain) occurred many times. As yet, its antigen is unknown. Conversion of TCR transcripts into cDNA relied on 5'RACE template switching, which added a universal primer site and UMIs. MiXCR was run by TCRdb on the 5' RACE reads, yielding one entry per CDR3 protein. The table includes about 310,000 distinct CDR3 sequences, roughly 3.5% detected once. These data come from a study of T cells after yellow fever vaccination. Germline CDR1 DFQATT, CDR2 SNEGSKA (reference sequence). The CDR3 has 15 residues. Deletions cut 0 bases from V and 1 base from J, with 13 bases between. Study-wide findings and caveats: Abundant bulk-derived clonotypes could contaminate FACS-sorted repertoires. Faster peaking, at day 5 versus 15, marked a secondary response that was weaker.

The sample here was PBMCs, taken on the day of the yellow fever booster vaccination. This chain joins TRBV20-1 and TRBJ2-7; D is uncertain. The receptor's source is a man in his late teens or twenties who received the YFV17D yellow fever vaccine. The CDR3 DNA reads as TGCAGTGCTAGAGATCCTAAGGTAGGGTCCTACGAGCAGTACGTC. It translates to CSARDPKVGSYEQYV.